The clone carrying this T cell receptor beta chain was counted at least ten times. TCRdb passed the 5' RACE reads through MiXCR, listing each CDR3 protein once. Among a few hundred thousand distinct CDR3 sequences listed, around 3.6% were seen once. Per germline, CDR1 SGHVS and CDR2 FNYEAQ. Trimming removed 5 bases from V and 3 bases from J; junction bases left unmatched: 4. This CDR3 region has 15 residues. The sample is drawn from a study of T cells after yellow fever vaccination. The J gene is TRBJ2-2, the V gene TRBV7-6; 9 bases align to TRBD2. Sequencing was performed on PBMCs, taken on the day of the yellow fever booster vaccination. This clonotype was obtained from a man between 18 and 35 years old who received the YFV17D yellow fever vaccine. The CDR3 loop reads CASSPGLAHTGELFF. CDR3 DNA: TGTGCCAGCAGCCCGGGACTAGCCCACACCGGGGAGCTGTTTTTT.